One sample yielded the 24 T cell receptor beta chains listed below, sequenced in a study of early T cells in non-severe SARS-CoV-2 infection. TCRdb independently ran MiXCR on the 5' RACE reads; one entry per CDR3 protein. The table lists roughly 80,000 distinct CDR3 sequences, around 15% of them singletons, with around 3% in the top ten. The sequenced sample consisted of whole blood. These receptors were obtained from an adult who was a healthcare worker with PCR-confirmed SARS-CoV-2 infection or an uninfected control (not recorded which).

This clonotype was detected only a few times. CDR3 protein: CASSFDGNEQFF. In nucleotides, the CDR3 is TGTGCCAGCAGCTTTGATGGCAATGAGCAGTTCTTC. This chain connects TRBV7-3 to TRBJ2-1, with D unresolved. Germline loops: CDR1 SGHTA, CDR2 FQGTGA. The CDR3 spans 12 residues. Trimming took 3 bases from V and 6 from J, leaving 6 bases between them.

This clonotype was seen more than once but under ten times. V and J are TRBV19 and TRBJ2-7; 11 bases fit TRBD2. V shed 1 base and J 5 bases; nucleotides not matched to a gene: 4. Germline lookup yields CDR1 LNHDA and CDR2 SQIVND (reference sequence). CDR3 length equals 15 residues. The CDR3 bases are TGTGCCAGTAGTATAGGGCCTAGCGGGAGGAACGAGCAGTACTTC. This gives the protein CASSIGPSGRNEQYF.

This clonotype has a count of ten or more. V gene TRBV6-5 combines with J gene TRBJ1-1; D is undetermined. The CDR3 extends over 14 amino acids. Germline V gene lookup returns CDR1 MNHEY and CDR2 SVGAGI. The V gene lost 6 bases and the J gene lost 5 bases, with 16 bases spanning the gap. CDR3 amino acids: CASSSKGGGTEAFF. The CDR3, as DNA: TGTGCCAGCAGCTCAAAAGGCGGTGGGACTGAAGCTTTCTTT.

The genes are TRBV12-3 or TRBV12-4 and TRBJ1-2, with D possibly being TRBD1 (6 bases). This CDR3 is 13 amino acids long. Trimming left V 5 bases short and J 8 bases short, with 15 bases between. CDR3 coding DNA: TGTGCCAGCAGTCCCCAGGGGTTGGGCGGCTACACCTTC. It specifies CASSPQGLGGYTF.

Only a few counts were recorded for this clonotype. The V and J genes are TRBV6-5 and TRBJ1-2; tentative D call: TRBD1 (5 bases). CDR3 length: 13 amino acids. With 5 bases removed from V and 10 bases from J, the gap between germline ends came to 17 bases. Germline CDR1 MNHEY, CDR2 SVGAGI. This CDR3 is CASSPGTPRHYTF. The CDR3 bases are TGTGCCAGCAGTCCCGGGACGCCGAGACACTACACCTTC.

This clonotype was counted only a few times. This chain links TRBV6-5 with TRBJ1-2; 10 bases match TRBD1. The ends lost 11 bases at V and 1 base at J; junction bases unmatched: 7. Looked up from germline, CDR1 is MNHEY and CDR2 is SVGAGI. CDR3 length: 14 amino acids. CDR3 protein: CAVSRDRGNYGYTF. Here the CDR3 DNA reads TGTGCCGTCTCCCGGGACAGGGGTAACTATGGCTACACCTTC.

This clonotype was seen a handful of times. The rearrangement joins TRBV5-1 to TRBJ1-1; D call uncertain. Germline values: CDR1 SGHRS, CDR2 YFSETQ. The length of the CDR3 is 14 residues. Trimming removed 1 base from V and 5 bases from J, with 12 bases in between. CDR3 sequence (DNA): TGCGCCAGCAGCTTGTCAGTCGCGGTAACTGAAGCTTTCTTT. Amino acid sequence: CASSLSVAVTEAFF.

This clonotype was recorded many times. The chain joins TRBV20-1 to TRBJ2-7; TRBD1 is a possible D gene (5 bases). Between the trimmed V and J ends, which lost 6 bases and 3 bases, there was a span of 12 bases. This CDR3 comprises 12 residues. CDR1 DFQATT and CDR2 SNEGSKA come from the germline V gene (reference sequence). This chain's CDR3 is CSAEDTFYEQYF. The CDR3 DNA is TGCAGTGCCGAGGACACGTTCTACGAGCAGTACTTC.

V is TRBV6-5 and J is TRBJ1-2; no firm D call. Trimming took 6 bases from V and 4 from J, leaving 15 bases between them. Germline V CDR1 and CDR2: MNHEY, SVGAGI. The CDR3 length is 14 residues. The DNA for the CDR3 is TGTGCCAGCAGCCTCAACACCCTTGGCTATGGCTACACCTTC. Protein sequence: CASSLNTLGYGYTF.

This chain uses TRBV6-4 with TRBJ2-1, with unresolved D. The CDR3 sequence is 13 residues long. Trimming left V 4 bases short and J 6 bases short, with 10 bases between. Germline V gene data show CDR1 as MRHNA and CDR2 as SNTAGT. CDR3 sequence: CASSGDAINEQFF. DNA for the CDR3: TGTGCCAGCAGTGGCGACGCCATCAATGAGCAGTTCTTC.

The V and J genes are TRBV7-6 and TRBJ2-6; D is perhaps TRBD1 (6 bases). Germline CDR1 reads SGHVS; CDR2 reads FNYEAQ. Trimming pared 5 bases from V and 0 bases from J, leaving 26 bases between. The CDR3 length is 21 residues. The CDR3 is CASSPLGVYRETVSGANVLTF. Written as DNA, the CDR3 is TGTGCCAGCAGCCCCCTCGGGGTTTACAGGGAAACGGTCTCTGGGGCCAACGTCCTGACTTTC. The whole variable domain, remainder taken from reference TRBV7-6 and TRBJ2-6, is GAGVSQSPRYKVTKRGQDVALRCDPISGHVSLYWYRQALGQGPEFLTYFNYEAQQDKSGLPNDRFSAERPEGSISTLTIQRTEQRDSAMYRCASSPLGVYRETVSGANVLTFGAGSRLTVL.

This clonotype has ten or more counts. The chain links TRBV7-6 to TRBJ2-7; D assignment may be TRBD1 or TRBD2 (5 bases each). V shed 8 bases and J shed 0 bases, with 35 bases lying between them. CDR1 and CDR2 from the germline V gene are SGHVS and FNYEAQ. The CDR3 contains 21 residues. This CDR3 reads CASQAASSLGADAGRSYEQYF. The CDR3 coding sequence is TGTGCCAGCCAAGCGGCCAGCAGCTTAGGGGCAGACGCGGGCCGCTCCTACGAGCAGTACTTC.

The sample holds many counts of this clonotype. The V call is TRBV11-3, the J call TRBJ2-3; possibly TRBD1 for D (6 bases). The CDR3 is 13 residues long. Germline V CDR1 and CDR2: SGHNT, YENEEA. Trimming removed 5 bases from V and 7 bases from J, with 13 bases in between. CDR3: CASSPNRANTQYF. The CDR3, as DNA: TGTGCCAGCAGCCCAAACAGGGCAAATACGCAGTATTTT. The whole variable domain, remainder taken from reference TRBV11-3 and TRBJ2-3, is EAGVVQSPRYKIIEKKQPVAFWCNPISGHNTLYWYLQNLGQGPELLIRYENEEAVDDSQLPKDRFSAERLKGVDSTLKIQPAELGDSAVYLCASSPNRANTQYFGPGTRLTVL.

The chain couples TRBV12-5 to TRBJ1-2; D not resolved. The V end was cut by 1 base, the J end by 11 bases, with 17 bases between. From germline, CDR1 is LGHNT and CDR2 FRNRAP. This CDR3 spans 14 amino acids. The CDR3 nucleotides read TGTGCTAGTGGTTTGGAAGGATCAACTCGAGGGTACACCTTC. Residues: CASGLEGSTRGYTF. Full variable domain (rest looked up from reference TRBV12-5 and TRBJ1-2): DARVTQTPRHKVTEMGQEVTMRCQPILGHNTVFWYRQTMMQGLELLAYFRNRAPLDDSGMPKDRFSAEMPDATLATLKIQPSEPRDSAVYFCASGLEGSTRGYTFGSGTRLTVV.

This clonotype was observed many times. The genes are TRBV29-1 and TRBJ1-3; D gene uncertain. Trimming removed 6 bases at V and 4 bases at J, with 13 bases between. This CDR3 is built from 13 residues. The V gene's germline CDR1 is SQVTM and CDR2 ANQGSEA. The CDR3 DNA sequence: TGCAGCGTGAGAAAAGGGTCCGGAAACACCATATATTTT. This encodes CSVRKGSGNTIYF. The whole variable domain, remainder taken from reference TRBV29-1 and TRBJ1-3, is SAVISQKPSRDICQRGTSLTIQCQVDSQVTMMFWYRQQPGQSLTLIATANQGSEATYESGFVIDKFPISRPNLTFSTLTVSNMSPEDSSIYLCSVRKGSGNTIYFGEGSWLTVV.

The chain links TRBV30 to TRBJ2-1, with D uncertain. From germline, CDR1 is GTSNPN and CDR2 SVGIG (reference sequence). This CDR3 has 14 residues. Trimming took off 4 bases at V and 5 bases at J, with 15 bases between the two ends. The CDR3 DNA follows: TGTGCCTGGAAGTCGCTTAACGGACACAATGAGCAGTTCTTC. Protein sequence: CAWKSLNGHNEQFF.

The rearrangement uses TRBV5-4 and TRBJ2-4; maybe TRBD2 (6 bases). The germline V and J ends were trimmed by 0 bases and 10 bases, with 17 bases remaining between them. Per the germline V gene, CDR1 is SGHNT and CDR2 is YYREEE (reference sequence). This CDR3 has 15 residues. The CDR3 DNA is TGTGCCAGCAGCTTGGCGGGAGACCCTGTAGTGATTCAGTACTTC. It codes for CASSLAGDPVVIQYF.

This sequence joins TRBV10-3 and TRBJ2-3; TRBD2 aligns across 11 bases. The CDR3 is made up of 15 amino acids. Trimming cost V 6 bases and J 0 bases; bases outside gene matches: 2. CDR1 and CDR2 (germline): ENHRY, SYGVKD. In DNA, the CDR3 is TGTGCCATCAGCCGGACTAGCGGGAGCACAGATACGCAGTATTTT. Its translation is CAISRTSGSTDTQYF.

The chain couples TRBV5-8 to TRBJ1-1; D is undetermined. The V end was cut by 0 bases, the J end by 4 bases, with 13 bases between. The CDR3 totals 15 residues. Germline CDR1 SGHTS, CDR2 YDEGEE. The chain's CDR3 is CASSLGQPGRTEAFF. CDR3 DNA: TGTGCCAGCAGCTTGGGTCAGCCGGGCCGCACTGAAGCTTTCTTT. The variable domain in full, with the rest retrieved from reference TRBV5-8 and TRBJ1-1, is EAGVTQSPTHLIKTRGQQATLRCSPISGHTSVYWYQQALGLGLQFLLWYDEGEERNRGNFPPRFSGRQFPNYSSELNVNALELEDSALYLCASSLGQPGRTEAFFGQGTRLTVV.

This rearrangement joins TRBV20-1 to TRBJ2-7, with 10 bases that match TRBD2. The CDR3 has 16 amino acids. In germline, CDR1 is DFQATT, CDR2 SNEGSKA (reference sequence). The ends lost 0 bases at V and 7 bases at J; junction bases unmatched: 12. CDR3 loop: CSARDGSGRAVREQYF. In DNA, the CDR3 is TGCAGTGCTAGAGATGGGAGCGGGAGGGCGGTTAGAGAGCAGTACTTC.

This chain links TRBV20-1 with TRBJ2-1; possible D gene TRBD2, 6 bases. V was clipped by 3 bases and J by 4 bases, with 13 bases between them. Germline V gene data show CDR1 as DFQATT and CDR2 as SNEGSKA (reference sequence). This CDR3 region has 14 residues. The CDR3 loop reads CSARYGGEYNEQFF. The CDR3 DNA is TGCAGTGCTAGGTACGGCGGGGAATACAATGAGCAGTTCTTC.

This clonotype was found a few times. This chain connects TRBV6-2 or TRBV6-3 to TRBJ2-1; no clear D. V shed 3 bases and J shed 8 bases, with 11 bases lying between them. Germline V gene data show CDR1 as MNHEY and CDR2 as SVGEGT. The CDR3 has 13 residues. This CDR3 is CASSYRTGHEQFF. For the CDR3, the DNA is TGTGCCAGCAGTTATCGGACCGGGCATGAGCAGTTCTTC.

The CDR3 DNA reads as TGTGCCAGCAGTTCCAGACTAGCGGCCAACAATGAGCAGTTCTTC. Translated: CASSSRLAANNEQFF. This rearrangement joins TRBV6-5 to TRBJ2-1, with TRBD2 identical over 9 bases. The V segment lost 4 bases and the J segment 5 bases; nucleotides outside the gene matches: 6. Germline V gene lookup returns CDR1 MNHEY and CDR2 SVGAGI. This CDR3 contains 15 residues.

The chain carries TRBV9 and TRBJ2-5; D is ambiguous. Germline CDR1 and CDR2: SGDLS and YYNGEE. Trimming shortened V by 4 bases and J by 5 bases, and 15 bases separated the two germline ends. The length of the CDR3 is 14 residues. The CDR3 sequence is CASSPRHGGETQYF. The CDR3 DNA reads as TGTGCCAGCAGCCCACGACACGGCGGCGAGACCCAGTACTTC.